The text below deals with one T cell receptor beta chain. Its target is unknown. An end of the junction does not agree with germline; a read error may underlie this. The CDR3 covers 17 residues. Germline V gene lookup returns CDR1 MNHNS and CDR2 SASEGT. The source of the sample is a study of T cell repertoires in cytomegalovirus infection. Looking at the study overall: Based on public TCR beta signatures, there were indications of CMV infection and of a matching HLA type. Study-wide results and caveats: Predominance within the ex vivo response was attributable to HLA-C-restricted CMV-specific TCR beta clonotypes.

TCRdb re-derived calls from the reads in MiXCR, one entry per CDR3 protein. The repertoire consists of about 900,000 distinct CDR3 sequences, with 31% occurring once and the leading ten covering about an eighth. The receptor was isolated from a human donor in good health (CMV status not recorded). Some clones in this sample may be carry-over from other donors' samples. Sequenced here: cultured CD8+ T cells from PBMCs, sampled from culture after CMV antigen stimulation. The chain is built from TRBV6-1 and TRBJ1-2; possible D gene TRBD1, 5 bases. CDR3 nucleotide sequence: TGTGCCAACAGTGAAGCACCGTCAAGGGGAACTAACTATGGCTACACCTTC. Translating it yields CANSEAPSRGTNYGYTF.